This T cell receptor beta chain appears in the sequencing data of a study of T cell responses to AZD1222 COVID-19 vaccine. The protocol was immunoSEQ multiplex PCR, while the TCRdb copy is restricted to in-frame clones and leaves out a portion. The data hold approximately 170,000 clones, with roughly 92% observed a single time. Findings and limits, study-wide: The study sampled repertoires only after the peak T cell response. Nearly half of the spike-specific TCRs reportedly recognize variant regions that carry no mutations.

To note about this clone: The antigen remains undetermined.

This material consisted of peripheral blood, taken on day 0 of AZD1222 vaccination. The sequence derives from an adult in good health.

This CDR3 reads CASSSPGPQETQYF. The CDR3 DNA sequence: TGTGCCAGTAGTAGTCCAGGACCGCAAGAGACCCAGTACTTC. The J gene is TRBJ2-5, the V gene TRBV19; D is unresolved. Trimming cost V 4 bases and J 2 bases, with 11 bases left between them. The CDR3 is made up of 14 amino acids. Germline V gives CDR1 LNHDA, CDR2 SQIVND (reference sequence).